Below, one T cell receptor beta chain is given with its context. Germline V CDR1 and CDR2: LNHNV, YYDKDF (reference sequence). CDR3 length equals 16 residues. J gave up 5 bases and V 1 base, and 6 bases lay outside the gene matches. This sample stems from a study of blood T cell repertoires in COVID-19. Study summary: Sites across the United States, Italy and Spain contributed samples from acute and convalescent COVID-19. T cells, B-cell-depleted T cells, or PBMCs provided the cDNA or gDNA that served as material.

Original analysis: Scientists estimated how many nucleated cells there were by amplifying reference gene primers. Sequencing was performed with immunoSEQ multiplex PCR; in TCRdb, only in-frame clones are kept and a portion is missing. The V and J calls and clone size were taken over from that table, and D and trimming were inferred from the DNA. The top ten hold around 7.2% of the sample, which has tens of thousands of clones, 82% seen once. This chain uses TRBV15 with TRBJ1-1; 11 bases fit TRBD1. This clonotype originated in a man aged 45 to 65 with active or convalescent COVID-19. Sequenced sample: peripheral blood. The CDR3, as DNA: TGTGCCACCAGCAGAGGATTGGGACAGGGGGAAACTGAAGCTTTCTTT. Protein: CATSRGLGQGETEAFF.